This TCR beta chain was observed in a study of post-analysis software for immune sequencing data. Concerning this clonotype itself: Its antigen is currently unknown.

Study findings and constraints: Controls' normalized Chao1 diversity significantly exceeded that of multiple sclerosis patients. Among several TRBV segments more frequent in patients than controls were TRBV5-6, TRBV5-1 and TRBV20-1.

Researchers reported that TCR beta cDNA libraries carried unique molecular identifiers. MiXCR, run by TCRdb on the PCR reads, gives a single entry per CDR3 protein. The table records some 370,000 distinct CDR3 sequences, around a third of them present only once. CDR1 and CDR2 from the germline V gene are KGHDR and SFDVKD. The length of the CDR3 is 15 residues. V was shortened by 4 bases and J by 9 bases, with 18 bases between the two germline ends. The receptor was isolated from a girl aged 10-17 years with multiple sclerosis. The V call is TRBV24-1, the J call TRBJ2-1; no definite D call. The sample comprised blood. The CDR3 DNA reads TGTGCCACCAGTGACCCCAATACCGATGACATTGAGCAGTTCTTC. Encoded protein: CATSDPNTDDIEQFF.